The 21 T cell receptor beta chains given below trace back to one sample, sequenced in a study of cytomegalovirus exposure and HLA in healthy donors. This PCR relied on a set of 60 Vbeta primers and 13 Jbeta primers. The assay was immunoSEQ multiplex PCR, and TCRdb's table has in-frame clones only and misses some. In the table there are tens of thousands of clones, approximately 80% of which are singletons. Sequencing input: PBMCs. Source of these receptors: a man aged 45-60 years in good health and CMV-seronegative.

This clone was counted a single time. This chain uses TRBV6-5 with TRBJ1-5; no firm D call. The V end lost 6 bases, the J end lost 4 bases, and 13 bases lay between the germline ends. There are 14 residues in the CDR3. Germline lookup yields CDR1 MNHEY and CDR2 SVGAGI. The CDR3 DNA follows: TGTGCCAGCAGGAACATACCGGGGAATCAGCCCCAGCATTTT. It codes for CASRNIPGNQPQHF.

V usage is TRBV6-5 and J usage is TRBJ2-5; 7 bases are shared with TRBD2. The CDR3 consists of 13 residues. The ends lost 10 bases at V and 5 bases at J; junction bases unmatched: 10. CDR1 is MNHEY and CDR2 is SVGAGI in the germline V gene. In DNA, the CDR3 is TGTGCCACCAACCCGGGGGGTGCGGAGACCCAGTACTTC. This sequence encodes CATNPGGAETQYF.

This chain links TRBV6-5 with TRBJ1-1; the D gene is possibly TRBD1 (5 bases). This CDR3 contains 13 residues. Trimming took 5 bases from V and 5 from J, leaving 12 bases between them. Germline V CDR1 and CDR2: MNHEY, SVGAGI. The CDR3 nucleotides read TGTGCCAGCAGTATCGGGACTCAGACTGAAGCTTTCTTT. Encoded protein: CASSIGTQTEAFF.

The rearrangement links TRBV2 to TRBJ2-6, with D tentatively TRBD1 (5 bases). This CDR3 is built from 16 residues. In germline, CDR1 is SNHLY, CDR2 FYNNEI. The germline V and J ends were trimmed by 9 bases and 0 bases, with 15 bases remaining between them. CDR3 DNA: TGTGCCAGGCAGACAGAACTAAACTCTGGGGCCAACGTCCTGACTTTC. Its translation: CARQTELNSGANVLTF.

The V call is TRBV6-5, the J call TRBJ1-5; perhaps TRBD1 as D (5 bases). This CDR3 spans 13 amino acids. Germline V CDR1 and CDR2: MNHEY, SVGAGI. Trimming pared 2 bases from V and 7 bases from J, leaving 9 bases between. As DNA, the CDR3 is TGTGCCAGCAGTTACATAACAGGACAGCCCCAGCATTTT. This encodes CASSYITGQPQHF.

V gene TRBV7-2 combines with J gene TRBJ2-7, with D maybe TRBD1 (6 bases). Germline loops: CDR1 SGHTA, CDR2 FQGNSA. V gave up 0 bases and J gave up 3 bases, with 27 bases separating them. The CDR3 is 20 residues long. The CDR3 DNA is TGTGCCAGCAGCTTAGCTCTAGGGATTTCCCAGGGGCCCAGTTTCTACGAGCAGTACTTC. Its translation: CASSLALGISQGPSFYEQYF.

The rearrangement joins TRBV7-2 to TRBJ1-1; D gene unclear. V lost 0 bases and J 7 bases, leaving 12 bases between the germline ends. The CDR3 covers 14 residues. CDR1 is SGHTA, CDR2 FQGNSA, per germline. CDR3 bases: TGTGCCAGCAGCTTAGCGCGGCGGCCAAATGAAGCTTTCTTT. As protein: CASSLARRPNEAFF.

The gene calls are TRBV5-1 and TRBJ2-2, with TRBD2 matching over 8 bases. With 2 bases clipped from V and 6 bases from J, the junction kept 3 bases outside the gene matches. The CDR3 spans 14 residues. Germline CDR1 reads SGHRS; CDR2 reads YFSETQ. DNA for the CDR3: TGCGCCAGCAGCTTCTCTAGCGGGCCCGGGGAGCTGTTTTTT. Protein: CASSFSSGPGELFF.

This clone has a handful of counts. The chain joins TRBV19 to TRBJ2-7; 9 nucleotides align to TRBD2. Germline V gene data show CDR1 as LNHDA and CDR2 as SQIVND (reference sequence). CDR3 length equals 13 residues. Germline trimming cut 8 bases from V and 2 bases from J; bases unmatched to any gene: 4. This chain's CDR3 is CASGVAGAYEQYF. The CDR3 DNA is TGTGCCAGTGGAGTAGCGGGGGCCTACGAGCAGTACTTC.

This clone occurred a few times. This chain connects TRBV19 to TRBJ2-1; perhaps TRBD1 as D (6 bases). Germline loops: CDR1 LNHDA, CDR2 SQIVND (reference sequence). V was cut by 2 bases and J by 5 bases, with 19 bases left in between. This CDR3 is 17 amino acids long. The CDR3 nucleotides read TGTGCCAGTAGTATACGAAGTGGCAGGGGTTTCAACAATGAGCAGTTCTTC. It codes for CASSIRSGRGFNNEQFF.

The chain joins TRBV4-1 to TRBJ1-3, with 8 positions matching TRBD1. Germline V gives CDR1 MGHRA, CDR2 YSYEKL. The CDR3 sequence is 19 residues long. V gave up 3 bases and J gave up 0 bases; unmatched junction bases: 13. The CDR3 reads CASSQELAWDRLSGNTIYF. CDR3 nucleotides: TGCGCCAGCAGCCAGGAATTGGCGTGGGACAGGCTCTCTGGAAACACCATATATTTT.

The chain carries TRBV6-6 and TRBJ2-2; 12 nucleotides line up with TRBD1. V shed 8 bases, J shed 7 bases, and the junction held 11 bases outside the gene matches. This CDR3 spans 16 amino acids. The V gene's germline CDR1 is MNHNY and CDR2 SVGAGI (reference sequence). CDR3 sequence (DNA): TGTGCCAGCGTACACCGGGACAGGGGGCTCGGCGGGGAGCTGTTTTTT. The encoded protein is CASVHRDRGLGGELFF.

The genes are TRBV10-2 and TRBJ2-7; maybe TRBD2 (6 bases). Trimming left V 4 bases short and J 4 bases short, with 11 bases between. The CDR3 runs 13 residues. The germline gives CDR1 WSHSY, CDR2 SAAADI. The CDR3 coding sequence is TGCGCCAGCAGTGCGGGGGTCGGATACGAGCAGTACTTC. Encoded protein: CASSAGVGYEQYF.

J is TRBJ1-5 and V is TRBV28, with D possibly being TRBD1 (5 bases). Looked up from germline, CDR1 is MDHEN and CDR2 is SYDVKM. The V end was cut by 4 bases, the J end by 5 bases, with 12 bases between. This CDR3 has 14 amino acids. DNA for the CDR3: TGTGCCAGCAGTTCAGGGTACGACGATCAGCCCCAGCATTTT. As protein: CASSSGYDDQPQHF.

With regard to this clone: Here the CDR3 omits its conserved ending phenylalanine or tryptophan, so a read error is the likely source. This sequence joins TRBV15 and TRBJ1-1; 7 bases fit TRBD1. Germline loops: CDR1 LNHNV, CDR2 YYDKDF (reference sequence). The CDR3 is 13 amino acids. The V segment lost 5 bases and the J segment 5 bases; nucleotides outside the gene matches: 5. The CDR3 nucleotides read TGTGCCACCAGCGTGGACAGGTCGACTGAAGCTTTCCTT. It specifies CATSVDRSTEAFL.

The genes are TRBV4-1 and TRBJ1-5, with a weak D call TRBD1 (5 bases). This CDR3 has 13 residues. The germline V gene has CDR1 MGHRA and CDR2 YSYEKL. Trimming took 7 bases from V and 4 from J, leaving 11 bases between them. The CDR3 sequence: CASKGAGNQPQHF. CDR3 coding DNA: TGCGCCAGCAAAGGGGCAGGTAATCAGCCCCAGCATTTT.

The J gene is TRBJ2-1, the V gene TRBV27, with TRBD1 matching 10 bases. The V gene's germline CDR1 is MNHEY and CDR2 SMNVEV (reference sequence). Unmatched junction bases numbered 1, after V lost 4 bases and J lost 7 bases. The CDR3 covers 13 residues. The CDR3 loop reads CASSWDRGNEQFF. CDR3 coding DNA: TGTGCCAGCAGTTGGGACAGGGGAAATGAGCAGTTCTTC.

This chain joins TRBV4-2 and TRBJ2-5; 8 bases align to TRBD2. V was clipped by 1 base and J by 5 bases; unmatched bases: 3. This CDR3 spans 14 amino acids. The germline V gene has CDR1 LGHNA and CDR2 YNFKEQ. The CDR3 reads CASSQAGGQETQYF. For the CDR3, the DNA is TGTGCCAGCAGCCAAGCGGGGGGGCAGGAGACCCAGTACTTC.

This rearrangement joins TRBV7-3 to TRBJ2-3, with D tentatively TRBD2 (5 bases). The germline gives CDR1 SGHTA, CDR2 FQGTGA. The CDR3 length is 15 residues. V was pared by 8 bases and J by 0 bases, with 15 bases between. In nucleotides, the CDR3 is TGTGCCAGCTCCGCCCGAACGGGGAGCACAGATACGCAGTATTTT. This sequence encodes CASSARTGSTDTQYF.

The rearrangement joins TRBV4-1 to TRBJ2-5, with a tentative D call TRBD1 (5 bases). The CDR3 has 14 residues. The germline CDR1 and CDR2 sequences are MGHRA and YSYEKL. Trimming removed 5 bases at V and 7 bases at J, with 17 bases between. The CDR3: CASSLQHPTGTQYF. CDR3 nucleotides: TGCGCCAGCAGCTTACAGCACCCTACAGGGACCCAGTACTTC.

V and J are TRBV2 and TRBJ1-4, with TRBD1 identical over 7 bases. This CDR3 contains 18 residues. The V gene end was trimmed by 6 bases and the J gene end by 4 bases; junction bases not matched to a gene: 17. CDR1 is SNHLY, CDR2 FYNNEI, per germline. The CDR3 DNA reads as TGTGCCAGCAGGCGACGAGGGGGCGCGGTTTCGGGTAATGAAAAACTGTTTTTT. Encoded protein: CASRRRGGAVSGNEKLFF.